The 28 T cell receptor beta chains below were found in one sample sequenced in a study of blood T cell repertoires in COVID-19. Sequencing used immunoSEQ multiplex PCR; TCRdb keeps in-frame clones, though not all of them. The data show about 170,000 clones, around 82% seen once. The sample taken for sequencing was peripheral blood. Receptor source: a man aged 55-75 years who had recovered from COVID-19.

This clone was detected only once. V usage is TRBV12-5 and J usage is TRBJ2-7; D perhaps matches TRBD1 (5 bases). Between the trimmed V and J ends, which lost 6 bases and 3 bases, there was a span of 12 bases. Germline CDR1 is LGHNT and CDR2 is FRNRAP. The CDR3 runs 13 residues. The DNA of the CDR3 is TGTGCTAGTGGGCGAATCCAGGGCTACGAGCAGTACTTC. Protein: CASGRIQGYEQYF. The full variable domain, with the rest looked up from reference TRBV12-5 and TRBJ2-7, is DARVTQTPRHKVTEMGQEVTMRCQPILGHNTVFWYRQTMMQGLELLAYFRNRAPLDDSGMPKDRFSAEMPDATLATLKIQPSEPRDSAVYFCASGRIQGYEQYFGPGTRLTVT.

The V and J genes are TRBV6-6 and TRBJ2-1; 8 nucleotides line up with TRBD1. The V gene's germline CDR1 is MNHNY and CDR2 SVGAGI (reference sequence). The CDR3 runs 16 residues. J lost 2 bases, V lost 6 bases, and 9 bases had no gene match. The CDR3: CASSVNQGATYNEQFF. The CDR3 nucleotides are TGTGCCAGCAGCGTTAATCAGGGGGCCACCTACAATGAGCAGTTCTTC.

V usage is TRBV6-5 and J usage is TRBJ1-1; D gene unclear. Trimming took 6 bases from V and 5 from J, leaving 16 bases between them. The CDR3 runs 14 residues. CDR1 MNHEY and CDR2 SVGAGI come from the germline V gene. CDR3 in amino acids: CASSYPGEGTEAFF. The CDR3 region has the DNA TGTGCCAGCAGCTACCCCGGGGAAGGGACTGAAGCTTTCTTT.

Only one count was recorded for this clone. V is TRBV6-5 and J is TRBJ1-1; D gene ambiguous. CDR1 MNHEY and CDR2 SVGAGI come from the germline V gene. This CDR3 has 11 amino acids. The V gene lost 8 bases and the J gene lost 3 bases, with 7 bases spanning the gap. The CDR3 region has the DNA TGTGCCAGCCAGATTTACACTGAAGCTTTCTTT. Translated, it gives CASQIYTEAFF.

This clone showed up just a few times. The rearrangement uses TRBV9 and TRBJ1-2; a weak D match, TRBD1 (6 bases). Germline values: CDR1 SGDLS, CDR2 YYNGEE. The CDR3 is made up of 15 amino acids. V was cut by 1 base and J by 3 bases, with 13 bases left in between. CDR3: CASSVTPDSDYGYTF. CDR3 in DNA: TGTGCCAGCAGCGTAACCCCGGACAGTGACTATGGCTACACCTTC. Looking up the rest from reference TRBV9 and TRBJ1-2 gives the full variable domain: DSGVTQTPKHLITATGQRVTLRCSPRSGDLSVYWYQQSLDQGLQFLIQYYNGEERAKGNILERFSAQQFPDLHSELNLSSLELGDSALYFCASSVTPDSDYGYTFGSGTRLTVV.

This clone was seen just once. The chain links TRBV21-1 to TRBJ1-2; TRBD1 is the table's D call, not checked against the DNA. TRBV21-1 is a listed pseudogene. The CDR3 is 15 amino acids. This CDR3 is CASSKGTGDCYGYTF. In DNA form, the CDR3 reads TGTGCCAGCAGCAAAGGGACAGGAGATTGCTATGGCTACACCTTC.

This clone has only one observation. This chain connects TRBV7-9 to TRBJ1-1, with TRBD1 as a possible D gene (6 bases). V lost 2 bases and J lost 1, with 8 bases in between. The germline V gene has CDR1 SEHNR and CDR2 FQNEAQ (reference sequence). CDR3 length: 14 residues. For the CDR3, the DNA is TGTGCCAGCAGCTTACTCAGGGGGAACACTGAAGCTTTCTTT. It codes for CASSLLRGNTEAFF. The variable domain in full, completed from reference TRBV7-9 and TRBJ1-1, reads DTGVSQNPRHKITKRGQNVTFRCDPISEHNRLYWYRQTLGQGPEFLTYFQNEAQLEKSRLLSDRFSAERPKGSFSTLEIQRTEQGDSAMYLCASSLLRGNTEAFFGQGTRLTVV.

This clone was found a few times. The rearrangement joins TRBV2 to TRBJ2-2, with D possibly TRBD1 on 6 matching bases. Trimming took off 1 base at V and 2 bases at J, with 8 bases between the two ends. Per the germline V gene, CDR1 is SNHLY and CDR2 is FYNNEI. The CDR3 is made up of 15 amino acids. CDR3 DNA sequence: TGTGCCAGCAGTGAAGTACAGGGTAACACCGGGGAGCTGTTTTTT. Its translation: CASSEVQGNTGELFF.

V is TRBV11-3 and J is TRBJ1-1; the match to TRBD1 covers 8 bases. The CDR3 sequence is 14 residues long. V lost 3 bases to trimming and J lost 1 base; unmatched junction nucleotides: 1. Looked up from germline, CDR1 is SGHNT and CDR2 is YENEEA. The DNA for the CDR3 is TGTGCCAGCAGCTTCGACAGGGGGAACACTGAAGCTTTCTTT. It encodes CASSFDRGNTEAFF.

The CDR3, as DNA: TGTGCCAGCAGCTTAGTCAGGAGGGTCGGGGAGCTGTTTTTT. Translation gives CASSLVRRVGELFF. The V call is TRBV7-2, the J call TRBJ2-2; D perhaps matches TRBD2 (6 bases). V was pared by 1 base and J by 7 bases, with 10 bases between. Germline V gene data show CDR1 as SGHTA and CDR2 as FQGNSA. The length of the CDR3 is 14 residues.

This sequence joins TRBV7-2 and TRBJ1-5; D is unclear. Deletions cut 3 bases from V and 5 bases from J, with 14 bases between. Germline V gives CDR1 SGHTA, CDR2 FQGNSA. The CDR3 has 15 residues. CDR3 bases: TGTGCCAGCAGCTTCCCCCAGGATGGTCATCAGCCCCAGCATTTT. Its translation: CASSFPQDGHQPQHF.

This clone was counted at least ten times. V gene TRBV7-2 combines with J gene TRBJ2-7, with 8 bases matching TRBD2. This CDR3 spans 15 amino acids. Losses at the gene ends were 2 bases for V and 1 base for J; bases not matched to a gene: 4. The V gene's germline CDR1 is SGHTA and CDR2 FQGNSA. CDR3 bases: TGTGCCAGCAGCTTATTGGGACTAGAATCCTACGAGCAGTACTTC. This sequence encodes CASSLLGLESYEQYF.

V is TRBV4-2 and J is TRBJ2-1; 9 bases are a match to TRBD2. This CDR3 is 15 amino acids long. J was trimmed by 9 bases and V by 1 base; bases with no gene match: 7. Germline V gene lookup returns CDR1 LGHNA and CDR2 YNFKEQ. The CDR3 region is CASSQVASGDLEQFF. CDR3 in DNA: TGTGCCAGCAGCCAAGTGGCTAGCGGGGATCTTGAGCAGTTCTTC.

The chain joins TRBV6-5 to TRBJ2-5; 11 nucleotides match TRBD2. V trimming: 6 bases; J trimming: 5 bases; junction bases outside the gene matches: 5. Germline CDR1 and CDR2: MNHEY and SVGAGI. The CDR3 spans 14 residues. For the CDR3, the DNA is TGTGCCAGCAGAACTAGCGGGGGCCGGGAGACCCAGTACTTC. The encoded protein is CASRTSGGRETQYF.

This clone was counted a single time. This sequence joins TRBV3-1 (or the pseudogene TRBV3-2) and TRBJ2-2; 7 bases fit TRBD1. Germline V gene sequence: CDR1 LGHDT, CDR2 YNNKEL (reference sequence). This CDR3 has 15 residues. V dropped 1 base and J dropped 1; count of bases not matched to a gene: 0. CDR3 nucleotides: TGTGCCAGCAGCCAAGGGACAGGGAACACCGGGGAGCTGTTTTTT. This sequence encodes CASSQGTGNTGELFF.

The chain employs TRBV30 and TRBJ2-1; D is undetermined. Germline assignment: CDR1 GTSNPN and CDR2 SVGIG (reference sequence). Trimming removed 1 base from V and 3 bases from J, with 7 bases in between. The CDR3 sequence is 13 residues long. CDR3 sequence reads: CAWSATGYNEQFF. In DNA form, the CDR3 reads TGTGCCTGGAGTGCGACTGGCTACAATGAGCAGTTCTTC.

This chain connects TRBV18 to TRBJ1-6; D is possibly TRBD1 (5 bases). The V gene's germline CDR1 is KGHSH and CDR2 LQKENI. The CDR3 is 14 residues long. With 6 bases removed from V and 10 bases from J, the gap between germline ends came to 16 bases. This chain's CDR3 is CASSPREGQSPLHF. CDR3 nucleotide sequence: TGTGCCAGCTCCCCCCGGGAGGGGCAATCACCCCTCCACTTT.

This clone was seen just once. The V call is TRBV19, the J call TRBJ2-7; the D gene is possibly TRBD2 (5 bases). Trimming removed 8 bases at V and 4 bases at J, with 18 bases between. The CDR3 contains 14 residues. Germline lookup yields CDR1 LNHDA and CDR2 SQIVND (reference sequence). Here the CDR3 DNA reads TGTGCCAGTCGTGAGGGCTTTCCCCTTTACGAGCAGTACTTC. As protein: CASREGFPLYEQYF. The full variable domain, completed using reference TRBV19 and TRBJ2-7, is DGGITQSPKYLFRKEGQNVTLSCEQNLNHDAMYWYRQDPGQGLRLIYYSQIVNDFQKGDIAEGYSVSREKKESFPLTVTSAQKNPTAFYLCASREGFPLYEQYFGPGTRLTVT.

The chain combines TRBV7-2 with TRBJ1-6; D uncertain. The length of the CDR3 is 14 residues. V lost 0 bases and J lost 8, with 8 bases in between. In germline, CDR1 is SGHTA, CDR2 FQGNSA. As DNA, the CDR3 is TGTGCCAGCAGCTTAGCCTCCCAGGATTCACCCCTCCACTTT. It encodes CASSLASQDSPLHF.

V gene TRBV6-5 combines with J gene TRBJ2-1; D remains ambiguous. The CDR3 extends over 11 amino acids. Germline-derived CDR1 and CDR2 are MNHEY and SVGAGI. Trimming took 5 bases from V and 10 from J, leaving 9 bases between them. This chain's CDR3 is CASSRSREQFF. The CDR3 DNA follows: TGTGCCAGCAGTCGCTCGCGGGAGCAGTTCTTC.

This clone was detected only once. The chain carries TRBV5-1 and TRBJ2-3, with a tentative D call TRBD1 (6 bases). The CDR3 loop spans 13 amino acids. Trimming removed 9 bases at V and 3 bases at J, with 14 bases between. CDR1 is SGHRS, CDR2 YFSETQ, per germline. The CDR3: CATGRTETDTQYF. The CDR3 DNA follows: TGCGCCACCGGAAGGACAGAAACAGATACGCAGTATTTT.

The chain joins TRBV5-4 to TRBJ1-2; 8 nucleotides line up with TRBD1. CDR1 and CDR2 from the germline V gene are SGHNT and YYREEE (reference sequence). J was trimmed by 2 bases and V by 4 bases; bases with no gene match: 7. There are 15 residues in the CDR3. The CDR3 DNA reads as TGTGCCAGCAGCGCCTCGACAGGGGTAAACTATGGCTACACCTTC. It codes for CASSASTGVNYGYTF.

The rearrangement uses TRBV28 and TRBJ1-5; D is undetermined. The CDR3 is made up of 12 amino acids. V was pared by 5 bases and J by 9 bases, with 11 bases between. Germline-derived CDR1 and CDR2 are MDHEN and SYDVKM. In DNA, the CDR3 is TGTGCCAGCAGTCTTCGCCTAAGGCCCCAGCATTTT. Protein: CASSLRLRPQHF.

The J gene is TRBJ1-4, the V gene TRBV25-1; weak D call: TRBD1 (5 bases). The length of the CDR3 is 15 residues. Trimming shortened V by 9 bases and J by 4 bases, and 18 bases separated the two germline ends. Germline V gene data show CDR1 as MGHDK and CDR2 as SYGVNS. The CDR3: CASSLYSGHNEKLFF. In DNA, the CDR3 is TGTGCCAGTTCCCTGTACTCAGGGCATAATGAAAAACTGTTTTTT.

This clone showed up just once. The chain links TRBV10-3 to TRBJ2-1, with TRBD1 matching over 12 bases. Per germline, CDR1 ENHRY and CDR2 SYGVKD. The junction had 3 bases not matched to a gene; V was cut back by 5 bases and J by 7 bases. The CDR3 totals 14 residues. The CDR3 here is CAISRGQGANEQFF. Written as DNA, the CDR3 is TGTGCCATCAGTAGGGGACAGGGGGCAAATGAGCAGTTCTTC.

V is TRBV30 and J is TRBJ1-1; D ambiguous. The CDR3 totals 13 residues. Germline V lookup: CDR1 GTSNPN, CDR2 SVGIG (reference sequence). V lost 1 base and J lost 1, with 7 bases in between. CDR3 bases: TGTGCCTGGAGTGGGCAGGAGAACACTGAAGCTTTCTTT. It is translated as CAWSGQENTEAFF.

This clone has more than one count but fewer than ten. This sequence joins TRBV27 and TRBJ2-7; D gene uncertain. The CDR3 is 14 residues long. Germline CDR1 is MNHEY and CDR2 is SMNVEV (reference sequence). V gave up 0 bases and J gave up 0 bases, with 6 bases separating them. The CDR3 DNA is TGTGCCAGCAGTTTATCTACGGTCTCCTACGAGCAGTACTTC. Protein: CASSLSTVSYEQYF.

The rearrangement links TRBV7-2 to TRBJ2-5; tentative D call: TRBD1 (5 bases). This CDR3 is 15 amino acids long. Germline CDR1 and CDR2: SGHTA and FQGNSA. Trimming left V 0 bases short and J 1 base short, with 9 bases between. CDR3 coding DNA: TGTGCCAGCAGCTTAGCGCCGACAGTCCAAGAGACCCAGTACTTC. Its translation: CASSLAPTVQETQYF.